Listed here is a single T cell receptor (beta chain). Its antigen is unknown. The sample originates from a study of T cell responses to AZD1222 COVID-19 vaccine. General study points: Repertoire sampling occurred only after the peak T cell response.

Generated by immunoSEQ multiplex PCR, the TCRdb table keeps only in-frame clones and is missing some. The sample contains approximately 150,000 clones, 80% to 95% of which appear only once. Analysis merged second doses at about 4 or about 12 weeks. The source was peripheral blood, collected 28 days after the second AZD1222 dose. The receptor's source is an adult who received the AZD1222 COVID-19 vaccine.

CDR3 nucleotide sequence: TGTGCCAGCAGTTCCCCAGACAGGAGCTCTGGAAACACCATATATTTT. Its translation: CASSSPDRSSGNTIYF. The chain is built from TRBV28 and TRBJ1-3, with D possibly being TRBD1 (6 bases). Germline V gene data show CDR1 as MDHEN and CDR2 as SYDVKM. V lost 4 bases to trimming and J lost 0 bases, with 13 bases between them. This CDR3 contains 16 residues.